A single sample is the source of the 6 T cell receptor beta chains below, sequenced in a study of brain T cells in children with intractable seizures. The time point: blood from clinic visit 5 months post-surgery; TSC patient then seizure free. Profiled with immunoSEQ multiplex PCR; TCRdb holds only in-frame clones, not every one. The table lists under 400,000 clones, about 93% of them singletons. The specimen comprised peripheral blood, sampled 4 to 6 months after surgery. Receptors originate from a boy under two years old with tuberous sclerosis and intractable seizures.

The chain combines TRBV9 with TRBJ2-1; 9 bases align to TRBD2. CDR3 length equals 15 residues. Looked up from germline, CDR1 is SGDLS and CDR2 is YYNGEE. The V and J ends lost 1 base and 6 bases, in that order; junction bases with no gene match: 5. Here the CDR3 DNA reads TGTGCCAGCAGCGTATTTAGCGGGGGCTTCAATGAGCAGTTCTTC. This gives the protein CASSVFSGGFNEQFF.

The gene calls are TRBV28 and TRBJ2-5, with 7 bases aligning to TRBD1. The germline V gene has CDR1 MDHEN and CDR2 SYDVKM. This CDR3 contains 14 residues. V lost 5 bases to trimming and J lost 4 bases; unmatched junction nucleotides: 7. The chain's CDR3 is CASSLQTGTETQYF. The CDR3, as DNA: TGTGCCAGCAGTCTCCAGACAGGGACAGAGACCCAGTACTTC.

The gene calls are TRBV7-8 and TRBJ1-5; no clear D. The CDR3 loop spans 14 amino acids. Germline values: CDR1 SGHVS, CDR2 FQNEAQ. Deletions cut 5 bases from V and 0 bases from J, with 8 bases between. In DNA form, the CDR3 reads TGTGCCAGCAGCGTCACGGATAGCAATCAGCCCCAGCATTTT. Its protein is CASSVTDSNQPQHF.

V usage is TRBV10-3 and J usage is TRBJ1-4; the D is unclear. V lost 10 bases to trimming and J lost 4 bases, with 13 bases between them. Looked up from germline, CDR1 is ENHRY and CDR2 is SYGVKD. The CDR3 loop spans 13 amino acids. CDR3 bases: TGTGCCAACTACGACGGAGGTAATGAAAAACTGTTTTTT. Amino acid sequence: CANYDGGNEKLFF.

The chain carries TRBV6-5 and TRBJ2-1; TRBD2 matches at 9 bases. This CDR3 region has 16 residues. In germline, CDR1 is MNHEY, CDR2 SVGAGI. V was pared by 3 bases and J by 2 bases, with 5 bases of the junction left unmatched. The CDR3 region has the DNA TGTGCCAGCAGTTATTTAGCGGGAGAACCCTACAATGAGCAGTTCTTC. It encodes CASSYLAGEPYNEQFF.

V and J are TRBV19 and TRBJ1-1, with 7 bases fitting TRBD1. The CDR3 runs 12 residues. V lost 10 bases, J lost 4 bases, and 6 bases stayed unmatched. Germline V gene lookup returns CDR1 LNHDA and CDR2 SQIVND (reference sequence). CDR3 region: CATLPGGTEAFF. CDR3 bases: TGTGCCACCCTTCCAGGGGGCACTGAAGCTTTCTTT.